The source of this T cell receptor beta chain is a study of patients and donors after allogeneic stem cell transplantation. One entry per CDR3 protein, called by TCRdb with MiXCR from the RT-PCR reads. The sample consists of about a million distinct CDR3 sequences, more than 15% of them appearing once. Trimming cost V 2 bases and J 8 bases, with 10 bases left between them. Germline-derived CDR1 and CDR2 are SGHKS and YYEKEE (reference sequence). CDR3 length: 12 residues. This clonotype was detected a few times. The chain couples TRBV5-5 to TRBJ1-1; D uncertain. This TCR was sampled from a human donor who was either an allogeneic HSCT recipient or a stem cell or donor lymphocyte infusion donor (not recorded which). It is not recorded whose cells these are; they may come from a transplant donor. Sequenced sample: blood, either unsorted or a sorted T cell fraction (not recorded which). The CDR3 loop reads CASSLYQAEAFF. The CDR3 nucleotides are TGTGCCAGCAGCTTATATCAGGCAGAAGCTTTCTTT.